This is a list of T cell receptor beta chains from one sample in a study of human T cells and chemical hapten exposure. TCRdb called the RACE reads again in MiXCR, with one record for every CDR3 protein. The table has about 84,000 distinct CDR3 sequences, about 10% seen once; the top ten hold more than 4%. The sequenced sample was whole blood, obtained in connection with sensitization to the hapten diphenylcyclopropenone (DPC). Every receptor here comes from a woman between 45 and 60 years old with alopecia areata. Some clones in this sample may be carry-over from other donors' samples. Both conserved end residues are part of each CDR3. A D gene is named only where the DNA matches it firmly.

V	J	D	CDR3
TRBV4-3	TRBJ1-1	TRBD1	CASSQDIGQGNTEAFF
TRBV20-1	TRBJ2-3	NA	CSARDPSPDTQYF
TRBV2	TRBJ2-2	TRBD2	CASRGTSGHTGELFF
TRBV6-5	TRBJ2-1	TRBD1	CASRETGLEQFF
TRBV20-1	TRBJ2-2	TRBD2	CSANVAGGRTGELFF
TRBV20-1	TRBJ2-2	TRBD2	CSARVAGGGDTGELFF
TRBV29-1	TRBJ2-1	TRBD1	CSVVLGQGSEQFF
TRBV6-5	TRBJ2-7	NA	CASSYSRTVQEQYF
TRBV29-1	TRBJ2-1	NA	CSVGRGTNEQFF
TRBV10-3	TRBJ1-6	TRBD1	CAMNAGQGNSPLHF
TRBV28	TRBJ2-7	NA	CASSSVRKDEQYF
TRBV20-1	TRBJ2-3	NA	CSSSSSLAPYGGDTQYF
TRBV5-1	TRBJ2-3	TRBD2	CASSFGLAGDSTDTQYF
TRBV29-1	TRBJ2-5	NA	CSVDRTETQYF
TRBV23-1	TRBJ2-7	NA	CASSQSGPPYEQYF
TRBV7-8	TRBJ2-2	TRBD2	CASSQLAASTGELFF
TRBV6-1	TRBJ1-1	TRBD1	CASSVTGGQKTEAFF
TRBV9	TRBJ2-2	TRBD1	CASRVQGAPIGELFF
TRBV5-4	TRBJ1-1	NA	CASSLRQNTEAFF
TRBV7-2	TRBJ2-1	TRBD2	CASSTGTSGVNEQFF
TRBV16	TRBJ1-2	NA	CASSQPLTNYGYTF
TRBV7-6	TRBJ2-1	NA	CASSFIDEQFF
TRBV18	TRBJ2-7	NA	CASSPLLRTVIEQYF
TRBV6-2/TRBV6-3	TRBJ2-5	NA	CASSSRRETQYF
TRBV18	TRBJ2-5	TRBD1	CASSPRTGEETQYF
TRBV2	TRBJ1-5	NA	CASSEMTGRQPQHF
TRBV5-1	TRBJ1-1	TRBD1	CASSRGTGATEAFF
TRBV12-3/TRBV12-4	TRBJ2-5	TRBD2	CASSLVWTRGFGETQYF
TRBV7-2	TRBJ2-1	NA	CASSLGLSSYNEQFF
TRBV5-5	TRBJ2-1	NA	CASSLAGNEQFF
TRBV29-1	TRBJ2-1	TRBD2	CSVAPRQPSGIYNEQFF
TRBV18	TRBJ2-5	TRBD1	CASSPGQGAGTQYF
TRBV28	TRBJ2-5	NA	CAIAGASLIQYF
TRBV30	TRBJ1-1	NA	CAWNFQIRDRAFF
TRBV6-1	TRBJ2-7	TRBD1	CASNWDSSVNYEQYF